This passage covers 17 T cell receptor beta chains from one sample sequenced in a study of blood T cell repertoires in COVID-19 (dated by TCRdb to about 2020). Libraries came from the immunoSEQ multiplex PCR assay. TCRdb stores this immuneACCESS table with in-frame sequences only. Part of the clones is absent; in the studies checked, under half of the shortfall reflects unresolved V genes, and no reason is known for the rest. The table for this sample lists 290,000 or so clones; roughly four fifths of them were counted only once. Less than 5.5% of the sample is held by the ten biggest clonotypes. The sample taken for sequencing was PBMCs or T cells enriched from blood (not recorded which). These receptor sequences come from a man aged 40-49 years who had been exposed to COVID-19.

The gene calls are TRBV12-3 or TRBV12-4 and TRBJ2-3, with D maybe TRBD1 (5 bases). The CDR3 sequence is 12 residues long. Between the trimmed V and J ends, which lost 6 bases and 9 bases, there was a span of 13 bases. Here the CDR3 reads CASRSRYRTQYF. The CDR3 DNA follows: TGTGCCAGCAGATCTCGTTACAGGACGCAGTATTTT.

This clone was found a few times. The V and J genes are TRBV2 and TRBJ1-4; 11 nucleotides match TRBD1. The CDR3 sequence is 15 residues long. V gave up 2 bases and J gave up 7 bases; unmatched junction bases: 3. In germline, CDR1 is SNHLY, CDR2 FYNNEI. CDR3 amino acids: CASSERGQGVEKLFF. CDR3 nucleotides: TGTGCCAGCAGTGAAAGGGGACAGGGGGTTGAAAAACTGTTTTTT.

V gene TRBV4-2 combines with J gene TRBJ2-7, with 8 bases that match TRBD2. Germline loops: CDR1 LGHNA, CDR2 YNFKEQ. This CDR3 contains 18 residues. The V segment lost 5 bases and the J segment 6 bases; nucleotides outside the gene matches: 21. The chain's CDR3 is CASSYASSSSGLPAEQYF. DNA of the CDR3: TGTGCCAGCAGCTATGCCTCTTCGTCTAGCGGGCTTCCCGCCGAGCAGTACTTC.

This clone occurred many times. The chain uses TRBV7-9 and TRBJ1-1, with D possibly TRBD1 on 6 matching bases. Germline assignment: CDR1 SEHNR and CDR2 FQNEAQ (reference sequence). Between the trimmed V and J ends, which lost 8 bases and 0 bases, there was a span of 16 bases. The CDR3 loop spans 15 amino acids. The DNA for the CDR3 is TGTGCCAGCTCCCGGGGGGGCGGACTGAACACTGAAGCTTTCTTT. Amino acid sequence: CASSRGGGLNTEAFF.

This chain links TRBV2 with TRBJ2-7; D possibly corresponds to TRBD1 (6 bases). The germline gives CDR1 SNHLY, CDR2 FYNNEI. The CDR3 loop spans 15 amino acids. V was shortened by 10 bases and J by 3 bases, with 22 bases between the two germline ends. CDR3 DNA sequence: TGTGCCACCTCAGGGGTTCTAGCCACATACTACGAGCAGTACTTC. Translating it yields CATSGVLATYYEQYF.

CDR3 in amino acids: CASSFISGRYEQYF. The DNA for the CDR3 is TGTGCCAGCAGCTTTATTAGCGGGAGATACGAGCAGTACTTC. The J gene is TRBJ2-7, the V gene TRBV7-2; 9 bases map to TRBD2. Germline V lookup: CDR1 SGHTA, CDR2 FQGNSA. There are 14 residues in the CDR3. V shed 3 bases, J shed 4 bases, and the junction held 4 bases outside the gene matches.

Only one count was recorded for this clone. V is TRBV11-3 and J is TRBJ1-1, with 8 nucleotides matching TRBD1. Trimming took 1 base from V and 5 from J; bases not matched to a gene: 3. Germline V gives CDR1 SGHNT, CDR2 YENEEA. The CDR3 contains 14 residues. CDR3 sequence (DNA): TGTGCCAGCAGCTTAGTTGACAGGGGTACTGAAGCTTTCTTT. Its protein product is CASSLVDRGTEAFF.

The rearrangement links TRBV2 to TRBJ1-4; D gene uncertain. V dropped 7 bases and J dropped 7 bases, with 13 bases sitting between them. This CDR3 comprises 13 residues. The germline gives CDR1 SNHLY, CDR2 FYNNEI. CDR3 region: CASKRPVGEKLFF. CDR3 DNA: TGTGCCAGCAAGCGCCCGGTGGGTGAAAAACTGTTTTTT.

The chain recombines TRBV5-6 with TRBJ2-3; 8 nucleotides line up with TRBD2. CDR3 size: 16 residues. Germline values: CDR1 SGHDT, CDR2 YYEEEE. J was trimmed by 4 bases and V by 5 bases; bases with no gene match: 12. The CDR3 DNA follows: TGTGCCAGCAGTCCCGGTAGCGGGACGAGCGCAGATACGCAGTATTTT. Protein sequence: CASSPGSGTSADTQYF. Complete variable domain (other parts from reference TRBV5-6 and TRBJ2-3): DAGVTQSPTHLIKTRGQQVTLRCSPKSGHDTVSWYQQALGQGPQFIFQYYEEEERQRGNFPDRFSGHQFPNYSSELNVNALLLGDSALYLCASSPGSGTSADTQYFGPGTRLTVL.

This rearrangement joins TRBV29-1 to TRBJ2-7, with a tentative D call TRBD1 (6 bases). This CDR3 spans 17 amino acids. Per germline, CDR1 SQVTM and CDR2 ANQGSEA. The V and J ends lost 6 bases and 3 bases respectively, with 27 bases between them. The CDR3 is CSVLSTGLRGKNYEQYF. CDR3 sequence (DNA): TGCAGCGTCCTGTCTACGGGCCTTAGGGGGAAAAACTACGAGCAGTACTTC.

The CDR3 coding sequence is TGTGCCAGCAGTCCGGGACTAGTAGTCTACGAGCAGTACTTC. This translates into CASSPGLVVYEQYF. The chain couples TRBV6-5 to TRBJ2-7; 8 bases fit TRBD2. Germline trimming cut 5 bases from V and 3 bases from J; bases unmatched to any gene: 6. Germline V gene sequence: CDR1 MNHEY, CDR2 SVGAGI. The length of the CDR3 is 14 residues.

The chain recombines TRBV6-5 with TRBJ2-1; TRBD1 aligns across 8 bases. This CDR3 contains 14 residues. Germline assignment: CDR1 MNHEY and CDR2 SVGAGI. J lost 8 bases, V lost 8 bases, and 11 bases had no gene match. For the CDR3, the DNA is TGTGCCAGCCTGGCGGACAGGGTAGGGTATGAGCAGTTCTTC. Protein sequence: CASLADRVGYEQFF.

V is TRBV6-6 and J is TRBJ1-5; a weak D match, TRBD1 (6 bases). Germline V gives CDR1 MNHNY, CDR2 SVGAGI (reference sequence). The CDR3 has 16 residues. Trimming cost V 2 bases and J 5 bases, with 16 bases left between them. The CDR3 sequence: CASSYPSRGGDQPQHF. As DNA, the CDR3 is TGTGCCAGCAGTTACCCTTCTAGGGGGGGCGATCAGCCCCAGCATTTT.

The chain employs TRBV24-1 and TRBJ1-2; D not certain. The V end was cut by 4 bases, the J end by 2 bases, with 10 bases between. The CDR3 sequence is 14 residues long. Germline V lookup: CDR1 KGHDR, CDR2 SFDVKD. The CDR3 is CATSEFTVNYGYTF. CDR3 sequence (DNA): TGTGCCACCAGTGAGTTTACTGTGAACTATGGCTACACCTTC.

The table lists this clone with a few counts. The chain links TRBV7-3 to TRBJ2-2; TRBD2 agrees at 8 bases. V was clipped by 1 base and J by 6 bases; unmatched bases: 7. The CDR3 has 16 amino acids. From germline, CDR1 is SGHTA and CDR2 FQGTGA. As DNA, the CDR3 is TGTGCCAGCAGCTTAAACCCAGCGGGAGACCCCGGGGAGCTGTTTTTT. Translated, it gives CASSLNPAGDPGELFF.

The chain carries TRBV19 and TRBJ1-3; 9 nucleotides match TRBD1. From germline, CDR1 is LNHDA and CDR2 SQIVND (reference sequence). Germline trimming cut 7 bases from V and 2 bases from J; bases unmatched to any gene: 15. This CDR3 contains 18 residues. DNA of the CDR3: TGTGCCAGTAACCCGGGACAGGGTAAGAATGGAGCTGGAAACACCATATATTTT. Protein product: CASNPGQGKNGAGNTIYF.

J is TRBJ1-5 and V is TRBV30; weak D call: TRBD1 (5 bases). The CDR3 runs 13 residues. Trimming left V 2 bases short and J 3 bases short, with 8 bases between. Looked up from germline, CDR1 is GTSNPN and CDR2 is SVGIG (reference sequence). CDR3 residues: CAWSLTANQPQHF. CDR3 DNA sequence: TGTGCCTGGAGTTTGACAGCCAATCAGCCCCAGCATTTT.